This is a list of T cell receptor beta chains from one sample in a study of radiotherapy plus CTLA-4 blockade in lung cancer. TCRdb's copy holds only in-frame clones and misses some; the assay was immunoSEQ multiplex PCR. The table includes roughly 53,000 clones, 84% detected once. Sample: peripheral blood, taken from a patient treated with radiotherapy plus ipilimumab. Every receptor here comes from a human donor with non-small cell lung cancer whose response to radiotherapy plus ipilimumab could not be evaluated. Each CDR3 is given with its conserved first and last residue. D genes are given only for firm matches. Size is stated for part of the rows, as once, few or many counts, or as a class when the clone is expanded.

J: TRBJ1-1; size: NA; D: NA; length: 14; V: TRBV27; CDR3: CASSLLGLNTEAFF; DNA: TGTGCCAGCAGTTTATTGGGCCTGAACACTGAAGCTTTCTTT
J: TRBJ2-7; size: NA; D: TRBD2; length: 17; V: TRBV5-1; CDR3: CASSLEPLGGVPYEQYF; DNA: TGCGCCAGCAGCTTGGAACCCTTGGGGGGGGTACCCTACGAGCAGTACTTC
J: TRBJ2-7; size: NA; D: TRBD2; length: 17; V: TRBV9; CDR3: CASSVAPREGLLSEQYF; DNA: TGTGCCAGCAGCGTAGCTCCCCGGGAGGGCCTTCTCTCCGAGCAGTACTTC
J: TRBJ1-5; size: NA; D: NA; length: 15; V: TRBV19; CDR3: CASSIVQGSNQPQHF; DNA: TGTGCCAGTAGTATAGTACAGGGAAGCAATCAGCCCCAGCATTTT
J: TRBJ2-6; size: NA; D: NA; length: 16; V: TRBV7-2; CDR3: CASSLVGSLGANVLTF; DNA: TGTGCCAGCAGCTTAGTGGGCAGTTTGGGGGCCAACGTCCTGACTTTC
J: TRBJ1-2; size: once; D: NA; length: 13; V: TRBV5-1; CDR3: CASSFTGGYGYTF; DNA: TGCGCCAGCAGCTTTACCGGGGGCTATGGCTACACCTTC
J: TRBJ1-2; size: NA; D: TRBD1; length: 15; V: TRBV2; CDR3: CASSVRADRGHGYTF; DNA: TGTGCCAGCAGTGTTAGAGCGGACAGGGGGCATGGCTACACCTTC
J: TRBJ1-2; size: NA; D: NA; length: 13; V: TRBV30; CDR3: CAWSVSDSDGYTF; DNA: TGTGCCTGGAGTGTCTCCGACAGTGATGGCTACACCTTC
J: TRBJ2-3; size: once; D: NA; length: 14; V: TRBV7-9; CDR3: CASSPFQAPDTQYF; DNA: TGTGCCAGCAGCCCTTTTCAGGCCCCAGATACGCAGTATTTT
J: TRBJ1-2; size: NA; D: NA; length: 15; V: TRBV5-1; CDR3: CASSPEGVRNYGYTF; DNA: TGCGCCAGCAGCCCCGAGGGGGTTCGTAACTATGGCTACACCTTC
J: TRBJ2-5; size: few; D: NA; length: 14; V: TRBV7-9; CDR3: CASSQLVSLETQYF; DNA: TGTGCCAGCAGTCAGCTAGTCTCATTAGAGACCCAGTACTTC
J: TRBJ2-1; size: NA; D: NA; length: 15; V: TRBV6-1; CDR3: CASSESVYPLAEQFF; DNA: TGTGCCAGCAGTGAGAGTGTCTACCCCCTAGCGGAGCAGTTCTTC
J: TRBJ1-1; size: NA; D: TRBD1; length: 12; V: TRBV28; CDR3: CASSFQGTGAFF; DNA: TGTGCCAGCAGTTTCCAAGGGACAGGCGCTTTCTTT
J: TRBJ2-1; size: NA; D: TRBD2; length: 19; V: TRBV4-3; CDR3: CASSQDGGAGTSRYNEQFF; DNA: TGCGCCAGCAGCCAAGATGGTGGGGCAGGGACTAGCAGGTACAATGAGCAGTTCTTC
J: TRBJ1-1; size: NA; D: TRBD1; length: 17; V: TRBV30; CDR3: CAWRDDTGGWLMAEAFF; DNA: TGTGCCTGGAGAGATGATACAGGGGGCTGGTTGATGGCTGAAGCTTTCTTT
J: TRBJ1-2; size: NA; D: NA; length: 14; V: TRBV7-9; CDR3: CASSRRQGMQGYTF; DNA: TGTGCCAGCAGCCGACGCCAGGGGATGCAGGGCTACACCTTC
J: TRBJ2-3; size: NA; D: TRBD2; length: 15; V: TRBV9; CDR3: CASSAGTSGGVTQYF; DNA: TGTGCCAGCAGCGCGGGGACTAGCGGAGGGGTTACGCAGTATTTT
J: TRBJ2-5; size: NA; D: TRBD2; length: 14; V: TRBV27; CDR3: CASRRGGPVETQYF; DNA: TGTGCCAGCCGGCGCGGGGGACCAGTGGAGACCCAGTACTTC
J: TRBJ1-4; size: NA; D: TRBD1; length: 15; V: TRBV28; CDR3: CASSRGQAINEKLFF; DNA: TGTGCCAGCAGTCGGGGACAGGCAATTAATGAAAAACTGTTTTTT
J: TRBJ2-1; size: NA; D: NA; length: 12; V: TRBV19; CDR3: CASSIGGNEQFF; DNA: TGTGCCAGTAGTATAGGCGGTAATGAGCAGTTCTTC
J: TRBJ2-7; size: NA; D: NA; length: 12; V: TRBV5-1; CDR3: CASSVGGYEQYF; DNA: TGCGCCAGCAGCGTAGGGGGCTACGAGCAGTACTTC
J: TRBJ2-7; size: NA; D: NA; length: 15; V: TRBV6-6; CDR3: CASKTLGQLSYEQYF; DNA: TGTGCCAGTAAAACTTTGGGGCAGCTCTCCTACGAGCAGTACTTC
J: TRBJ2-1; size: NA; D: TRBD2; length: 15; V: TRBV7-3; CDR3: CASSLTATSGSRQFF; DNA: TGTGCCAGCAGCTTAACCGCGACTAGCGGGAGCCGGCAGTTCTTC
J: TRBJ1-3; size: once; D: NA; length: 18; V: TRBV7-2; CDR3: CASSLGGGRGLAGNTIYF; DNA: TGTGCCAGCAGCTTAGGGGGTGGCAGGGGTTTGGCTGGAAACACCATATATTTT
J: TRBJ2-3; size: few; D: TRBD2; length: 17; V: TRBV28; CDR3: CASSPNGGRNSADTQYF; DNA: TGTGCCAGCAGTCCTAACGGCGGGAGGAATTCTGCAGATACGCAGTATTTT
J: TRBJ1-3; size: once; D: NA; length: 15; V: TRBV29-1; CDR3: CSVVGSSFSGNTIYF; DNA: TGCAGCGTTGTTGGCAGTTCCTTCTCTGGAAACACCATATATTTT
J: TRBJ2-7; size: NA; D: NA; length: 13; V: TRBV5-1; CDR3: CASSLGRGGEQYF; DNA: TGCGCCAGCAGCTTGGGACGGGGTGGCGAGCAGTACTTC
J: TRBJ1-4; size: NA; D: NA; length: 15; V: TRBV6-5; CDR3: CASRPTRGVNEKLFF; DNA: TGTGCCAGCAGGCCCACGCGGGGAGTTAATGAAAAACTGTTTTTT
J: TRBJ1-4; size: NA; D: TRBD1; length: 16; V: TRBV6-6; CDR3: CASRPDRGLANEKLFF; DNA: TGTGCCAGCAGACCCGACAGGGGGCTGGCTAATGAAAAACTGTTTTTT
J: TRBJ2-2; size: NA; D: NA; length: 14; V: TRBV19; CDR3: CASSTRQNTGELFF; DNA: TGTGCCAGTAGTACCAGACAGAACACCGGGGAGCTGTTTTTT
J: TRBJ1-2; size: NA; D: TRBD1; length: 19; V: TRBV7-9; CDR3: CASSPSSTTRQGRNYGYTF; DNA: TGTGCCAGCAGCCCATCCTCAACCACTCGACAGGGAAGGAACTATGGCTACACCTTC
J: TRBJ1-3; size: NA; D: NA; length: 16; V: TRBV7-2; CDR3: CASSLKDGVSGNTIYF; DNA: TGTGCCAGCAGCTTAAAGGACGGGGTCTCTGGAAACACCATATATTTT
J: TRBJ2-2; size: few; D: TRBD2; length: 16; V: TRBV2; CDR3: CASSGSGRARVGELFF; DNA: TGTGCCAGCAGTGGTAGCGGGAGGGCGAGAGTCGGGGAGCTGTTTTTT
J: TRBJ2-1; size: NA; D: NA; length: 14; V: TRBV21-1; CDR3: CATTSGTQYNEQFF; DNA: TGTGCCACTACCTCCGGGACACAATACAATGAGCAGTTCTTC
J: TRBJ2-7; size: NA; D: TRBD1; length: 16; V: TRBV5-6; CDR3: CASSFPRDREEYEQYF; DNA: TGTGCCAGCAGCTTCCCCAGGGACAGGGAGGAATACGAGCAGTACTTC
J: TRBJ2-1; size: NA; D: NA; length: 15; V: TRBV9; CDR3: CASSVGSGRYNEQFF; DNA: TGTGCCAGCAGCGTAGGTAGCGGTCGGTACAATGAGCAGTTCTTC
J: TRBJ1-1; size: NA; D: TRBD1; length: 13; V: TRBV15; CDR3: CATSRVGTAQAFF; DNA: TGTGCCACCAGCAGAGTTGGGACAGCCCAAGCTTTCTTT